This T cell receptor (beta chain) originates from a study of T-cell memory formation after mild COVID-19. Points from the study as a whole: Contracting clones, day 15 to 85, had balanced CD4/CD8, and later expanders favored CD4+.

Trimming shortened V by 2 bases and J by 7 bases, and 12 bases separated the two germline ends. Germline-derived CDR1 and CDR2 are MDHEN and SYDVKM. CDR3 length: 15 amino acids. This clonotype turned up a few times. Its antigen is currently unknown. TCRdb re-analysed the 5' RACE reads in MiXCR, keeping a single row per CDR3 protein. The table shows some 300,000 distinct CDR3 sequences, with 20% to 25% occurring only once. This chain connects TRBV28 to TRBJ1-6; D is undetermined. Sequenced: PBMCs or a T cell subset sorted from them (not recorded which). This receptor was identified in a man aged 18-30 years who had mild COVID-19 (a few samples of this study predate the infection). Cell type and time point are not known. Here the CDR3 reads CASSLPLGGNSPLHF. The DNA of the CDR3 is TGTGCCAGCAGTTTACCATTGGGCGGAAATTCACCCCTCCACTTT.